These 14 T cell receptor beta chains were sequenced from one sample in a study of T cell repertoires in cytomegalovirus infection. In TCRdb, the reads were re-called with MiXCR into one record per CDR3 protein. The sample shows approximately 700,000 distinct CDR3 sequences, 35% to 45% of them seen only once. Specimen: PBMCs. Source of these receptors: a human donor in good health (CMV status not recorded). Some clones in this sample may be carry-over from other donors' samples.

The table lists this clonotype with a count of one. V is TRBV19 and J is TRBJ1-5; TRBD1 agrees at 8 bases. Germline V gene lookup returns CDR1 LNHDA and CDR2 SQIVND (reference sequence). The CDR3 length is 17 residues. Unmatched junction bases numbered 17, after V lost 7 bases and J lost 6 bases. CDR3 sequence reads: CASTKTATGGVGQPQHF. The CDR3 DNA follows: TGTGCCAGTACCAAAACCGCCACAGGGGGGGTAGGTCAGCCCCAGCATTTT.

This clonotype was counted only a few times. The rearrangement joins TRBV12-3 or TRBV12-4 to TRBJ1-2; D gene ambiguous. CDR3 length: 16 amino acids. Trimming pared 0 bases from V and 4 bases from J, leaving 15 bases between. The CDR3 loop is CASSLAAVGVPYGYTF. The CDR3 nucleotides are TGTGCCAGCAGTTTAGCGGCGGTCGGAGTCCCCTATGGCTACACCTTC.

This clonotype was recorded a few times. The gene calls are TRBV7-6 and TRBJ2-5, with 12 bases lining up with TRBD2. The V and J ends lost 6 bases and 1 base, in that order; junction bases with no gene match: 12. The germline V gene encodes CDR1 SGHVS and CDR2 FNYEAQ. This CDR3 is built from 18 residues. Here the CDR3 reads CASRHTASGGVLQETQYF. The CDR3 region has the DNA TGTGCCAGCAGACATACGGCTAGCGGGGGGGTTCTCCAAGAGACCCAGTACTTC.

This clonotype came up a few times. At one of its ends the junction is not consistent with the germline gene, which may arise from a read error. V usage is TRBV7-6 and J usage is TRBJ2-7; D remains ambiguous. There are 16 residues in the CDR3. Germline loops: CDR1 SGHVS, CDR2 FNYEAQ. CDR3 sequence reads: CASSPENPGRGNEQYF. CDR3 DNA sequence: TGTGCTAGCAGCCCAGAAAACCCAGGCCGAGGCAACGAGCAGTACTTC.

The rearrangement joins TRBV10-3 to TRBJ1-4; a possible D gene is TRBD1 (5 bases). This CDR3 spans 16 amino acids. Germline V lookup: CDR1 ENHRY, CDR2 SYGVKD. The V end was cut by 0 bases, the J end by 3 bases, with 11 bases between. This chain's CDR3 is CAISESTRGSNEKLFF. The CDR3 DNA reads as TGTGCCATCAGTGAGTCGACTCGGGGGTCTAATGAAAAACTGTTTTTT.

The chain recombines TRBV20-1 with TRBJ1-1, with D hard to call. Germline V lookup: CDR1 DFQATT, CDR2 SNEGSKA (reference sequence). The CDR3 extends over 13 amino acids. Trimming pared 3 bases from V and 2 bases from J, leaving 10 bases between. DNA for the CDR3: TGCAGTGCTAGGAGTAAACCTAACACTGAAGCTTTCTTT. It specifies CSARSKPNTEAFF.

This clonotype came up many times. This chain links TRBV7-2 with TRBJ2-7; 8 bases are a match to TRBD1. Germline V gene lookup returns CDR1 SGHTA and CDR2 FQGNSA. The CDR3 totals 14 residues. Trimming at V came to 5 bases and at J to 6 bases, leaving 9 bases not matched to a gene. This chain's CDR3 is CASSPGQGFGEQYF. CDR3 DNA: TGTGCCAGCAGCCCCGGACAGGGATTCGGCGAGCAGTACTTC.

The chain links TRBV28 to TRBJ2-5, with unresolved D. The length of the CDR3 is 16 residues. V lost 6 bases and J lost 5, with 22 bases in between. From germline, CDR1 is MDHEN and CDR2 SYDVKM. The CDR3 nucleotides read TGTGCCAGCAGCCCAACCCTCCTGGTAGTTGGGGAGACCCAGTACTTC. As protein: CASSPTLLVVGETQYF. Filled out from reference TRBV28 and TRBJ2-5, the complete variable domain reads DVKVTQSSRYLVKRTGEKVFLECVQDMDHENMFWYRQDPGLGLRLIYFSYDVKMKEKGDIPEGYSVSREKKERFSLILESASTNQTSMYLCASSPTLLVVGETQYFGPGTRLLVL.

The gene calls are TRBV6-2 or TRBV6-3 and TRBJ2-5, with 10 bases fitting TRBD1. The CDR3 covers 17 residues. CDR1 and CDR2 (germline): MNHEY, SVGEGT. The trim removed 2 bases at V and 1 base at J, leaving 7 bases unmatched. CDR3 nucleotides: TGTGCCAGCAGTTACCACGGGACAGGGGTCAGCCAAGAGACCCAGTACTTC. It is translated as CASSYHGTGVSQETQYF.

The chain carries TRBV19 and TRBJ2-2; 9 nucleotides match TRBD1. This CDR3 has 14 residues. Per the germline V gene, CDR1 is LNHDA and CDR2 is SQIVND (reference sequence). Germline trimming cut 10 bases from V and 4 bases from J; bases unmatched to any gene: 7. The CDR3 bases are TGTGCCACCAGGACAGGGGCGGCCACCGGGGAGCTGTTTTTT. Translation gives CATRTGAATGELFF.

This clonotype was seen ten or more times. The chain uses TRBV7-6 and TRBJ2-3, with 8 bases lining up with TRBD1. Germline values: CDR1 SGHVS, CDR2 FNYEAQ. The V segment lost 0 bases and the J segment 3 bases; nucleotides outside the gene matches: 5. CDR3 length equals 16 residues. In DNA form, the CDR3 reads TGTGCCAGCAGCTTAGCTGGCAGGGGGCTGACAGATACGCAGTATTTT. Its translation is CASSLAGRGLTDTQYF.

CDR3: CASSRTVTGQGGDTQYF. The CDR3 coding sequence is TGTGCCAGCAGCCGAACCGTCACGGGACAGGGAGGAGATACGCAGTATTTT. The chain recombines TRBV7-2 with TRBJ2-3, with TRBD1 matching over 9 bases. Germline values: CDR1 SGHTA, CDR2 FQGNSA. Losses at the gene ends were 5 bases for V and 5 bases for J; bases not matched to a gene: 14. The CDR3 contains 17 residues.

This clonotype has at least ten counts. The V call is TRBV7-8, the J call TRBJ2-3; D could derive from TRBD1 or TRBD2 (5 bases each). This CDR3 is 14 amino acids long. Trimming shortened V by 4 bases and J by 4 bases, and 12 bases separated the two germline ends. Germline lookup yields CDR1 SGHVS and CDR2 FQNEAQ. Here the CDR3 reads CASSSGRESDTQYF. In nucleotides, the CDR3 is TGTGCCAGCAGCTCGGGACGGGAATCAGATACGCAGTATTTT.

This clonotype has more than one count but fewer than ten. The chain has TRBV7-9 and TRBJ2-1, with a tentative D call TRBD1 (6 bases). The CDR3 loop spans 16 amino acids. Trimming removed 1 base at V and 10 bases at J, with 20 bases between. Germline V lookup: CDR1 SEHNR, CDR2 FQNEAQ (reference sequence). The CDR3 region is CASSLVFQDRTREQFF. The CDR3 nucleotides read TGTGCCAGCAGCTTAGTTTTCCAGGACAGAACGCGGGAGCAGTTCTTC. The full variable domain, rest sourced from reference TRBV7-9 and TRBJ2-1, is DTGVSQNPRHKITKRGQNVTFRCDPISEHNRLYWYRQTLGQGPEFLTYFQNEAQLEKSRLLSDRFSAERPKGSFSTLEIQRTEQGDSAMYLCASSLVFQDRTREQFFGPGTRLTVL.